The source of this TCR beta chain is a study of blood T cell repertoires in COVID-19. Study information: PBMCs, B-cell-depleted T cells, or T cells were the source of the cDNA or gDNA that made up the material.

V lost 5 bases and J lost 3, with 14 bases in between. The CDR3 runs 15 residues. CDR1 and CDR2 from the germline V gene are MNHEY and SMNVEV (reference sequence). Under the authors' procedure: Quantification of nucleated cells was approximated via reference gene primer amplification. Clones were sequenced by immunoSEQ multiplex PCR, and TCRdb holds only the in-frame ones, with some missing. V and J calls and clone size are copied from that table; D and trimming were computed from the DNA. This sample yields 150,000 to 200,000 clones, of which about 90% are seen a single time; more than 6.5% belongs to the top ten. Living in under 30 US areas, the participants were between roughly 18 and 95 years of age.

The V call is TRBV27, the J call TRBJ1-5; D unclear. The sequenced sample consisted of PBMCs or T cells enriched from blood (not recorded which). This clonotype was sampled from a woman aged 50 to 60 who had recovered from COVID-19. The CDR3 reads CASSADERPNQPQHF. In DNA, the CDR3 is TGTGCCAGCAGTGCTGACGAGAGGCCCAATCAGCCCCAGCATTTT.